Shown below are 20 T cell receptor beta chains from a single sample sequenced in a study of siplizumab effects on memory and regulatory T cells. Clones were sequenced by immunoSEQ multiplex PCR, and TCRdb holds only the in-frame ones, with some missing. This repertoire shows roughly 68,000 clones, approximately 87% found once; its top ten account for 3.5% to 4.5%. Sequencing was performed on memory CD4+ T cells sorted from blood. The receptors come from a human donor in good health.

V usage is TRBV19 and J usage is TRBJ2-3, with D possibly matching TRBD1 (5 bases). The CDR3 is 17 residues long. The V and J ends lost 3 bases and 3 bases respectively, with 19 bases between them. The germline V gene encodes CDR1 LNHDA and CDR2 SQIVND (reference sequence). The CDR3 loop is CASSIDLDRRATDTQYF. The DNA of the CDR3 is TGTGCCAGTAGTATTGACTTAGACAGAAGGGCTACAGATACGCAGTATTTT.

The chain combines TRBV6-1 with TRBJ2-7, with 13 bases aligning to TRBD2. Germline V gene sequence: CDR1 MNHNS, CDR2 SASEGT. V was pared by 3 bases and J by 2 bases, with 7 bases of the junction left unmatched. This CDR3 is built from 17 residues. The CDR3 nucleotides read TGTGCCAGCAGTGATCCTACTAGCGGGGGGGCCCCCTACGAGCAGTACTTC. It is translated as CASSDPTSGGAPYEQYF.

This clone was seen once. For the CDR3, the DNA is TGTGCCAGCAGCTCACAGGGATCGACCACTGAAGCTTTCTTT. The encoded protein is CASSSQGSTTEAFF. The V gene is TRBV7-9, the J gene TRBJ1-1; tentatively, D is TRBD1 (6 bases). V was trimmed by 4 bases and J by 4 bases, leaving 13 bases between them. The CDR3 length is 14 residues. Germline loops: CDR1 SEHNR, CDR2 FQNEAQ (reference sequence).

The rearrangement uses TRBV9 and TRBJ2-3, with D possibly matching TRBD2 (5 bases). The germline CDR1 and CDR2 sequences are SGDLS and YYNGEE. Trimming removed 0 bases from V and 2 bases from J, with 13 bases in between. The CDR3 length is 16 residues. The CDR3 DNA reads TGTGCCAGCAGCGTAGCGGGATTCGCATCCACAGATACGCAGTATTTT. It is translated as CASSVAGFASTDTQYF. The whole variable domain, remainder taken from reference TRBV9 and TRBJ2-3, is DSGVTQTPKHLITATGQRVTLRCSPRSGDLSVYWYQQSLDQGLQFLIQYYNGEERAKGNILERFSAQQFPDLHSELNLSSLELGDSALYFCASSVAGFASTDTQYFGPGTRLTVL.

V gene TRBV9 combines with J gene TRBJ2-1; 13 bases are shared with TRBD2. The CDR3 is 16 residues long. V lost 3 bases to trimming and J lost 9 bases; unmatched junction nucleotides: 9. Germline V gives CDR1 SGDLS, CDR2 YYNGEE. The CDR3 sequence: CASSAPGLAGQGEQFF. The CDR3 DNA is TGTGCCAGCAGCGCGCCGGGACTAGCGGGACAGGGTGAGCAGTTCTTC.

The rearrangement uses TRBV6-5 and TRBJ1-1; the D gene is possibly TRBD1 (5 bases). The CDR3 length is 14 residues. The germline V gene has CDR1 MNHEY and CDR2 SVGAGI. Trimming cost V 4 bases and J 1 base, with 10 bases left between them. CDR3 loop: CASSFDQGNTEAFF. CDR3 DNA: TGTGCCAGCAGTTTTGATCAGGGGAACACTGAAGCTTTCTTT.

This clone was observed a handful of times. V and J are TRBV18 and TRBJ1-5; 8 bases map to TRBD1. With V trimmed by 2 bases and J by 2 bases, 8 bases remained unmatched. Per germline, CDR1 KGHSH and CDR2 LQKENI. The length of the CDR3 is 17 residues. The CDR3 DNA sequence: TGTGCCAGCTCACCAGAGTCAGGGGGCGGTGGCAATCAGCCCCAGCATTTT. This encodes CASSPESGGGGNQPQHF.

The genes are TRBV11-2 and TRBJ2-7; D is possibly TRBD2 (5 bases). Per the germline V gene, CDR1 is SGHAT and CDR2 is FQNNGV. This CDR3 is built from 12 residues. Trimming took 5 bases from V and 7 from J, leaving 12 bases between them. The CDR3 is CASSQFPGEQYF. The DNA for the CDR3 is TGTGCCAGCAGCCAGTTCCCGGGGGAGCAGTACTTC.

The genes are TRBV5-1 and TRBJ1-2; no firm D call. Between the trimmed V and J ends, which lost 4 bases and 8 bases, there was a span of 15 bases. The germline gives CDR1 SGHRS, CDR2 YFSETQ. The length of the CDR3 is 13 residues. CDR3 nucleotides: TGCGCCAGCAGCCTGGGCCAGAGGAGCGGCTACACCTTC. It specifies CASSLGQRSGYTF.

V gene TRBV6-1 combines with J gene TRBJ2-3; D unclear. CDR1 MNHNS and CDR2 SASEGT come from the germline V gene. CDR3 size: 16 residues. Trimming pared 4 bases from V and 0 bases from J, leaving 14 bases between. The CDR3 bases are TGTGCCAGCAGTGTCGAAGGTGCCTCTAGCACAGATACGCAGTATTTT. Residues: CASSVEGASSTDTQYF.

The V and J genes are TRBV7-9 and TRBJ2-5; 8 nucleotides agree with TRBD1. The ends lost 1 base at V and 1 base at J; junction bases unmatched: 5. The CDR3 is 16 amino acids. Germline CDR1 reads SEHNR; CDR2 reads FQNEAQ (reference sequence). For the CDR3, the DNA is TGTGCCAGCAGCTTAGACCTTACAGGGGGCCAAGAGACCCAGTACTTC. It translates to CASSLDLTGGQETQYF.

This chain uses TRBV11-2 with TRBJ2-7; 8 bases agree with TRBD1. Germline lookup yields CDR1 SGHAT and CDR2 FQNNGV. The CDR3 consists of 15 residues. The trim removed 4 bases at V and 2 bases at J, leaving 7 bases unmatched. This CDR3 reads CASSSAQGATYEQYF. Here the CDR3 DNA reads TGTGCCAGCAGCTCTGCGCAGGGGGCCACCTACGAGCAGTACTTC.

The CDR3 nucleotides are TGTGCTAGTGGCCTAAATGGGGCAGCCGGCAGCTACACCTTC. Protein: CASGLNGAAGSYTF. V usage is TRBV12-5 and J usage is TRBJ1-2; TRBD1 might be the D (5 bases). Germline CDR1 is LGHNT and CDR2 is FRNRAP. The CDR3 consists of 14 residues. V lost 6 bases and J 9 bases, leaving 20 bases between the germline ends.

CDR3 sequence: CASSAPTALGVEKLFF. The CDR3 nucleotides read TGTGCCAGCAGTGCCCCCACCGCTCTAGGGGTAGAAAAACTGTTTTTT. The J gene is TRBJ1-4, the V gene TRBV6-6, with D perhaps TRBD1 (5 bases). Germline lookup yields CDR1 MNHNY and CDR2 SVGAGI (reference sequence). This CDR3 spans 16 amino acids. Trimming removed 5 bases at V and 8 bases at J, with 21 bases between.

V usage is TRBV19 and J usage is TRBJ2-7, with 11 bases aligning to TRBD1. J gave up 4 bases and V 4 bases, and 3 bases lay outside the gene matches. Germline V lookup: CDR1 LNHDA, CDR2 SQIVND (reference sequence). The CDR3 runs 14 residues. The CDR3 coding sequence is TGTGCCAGTAGTACGGACAGGGGGCGATACGAGCAGTACTTC. Amino acids: CASSTDRGRYEQYF.

This chain links TRBV15 with TRBJ1-2, with 7 bases matching TRBD1. This CDR3 comprises 17 residues. V lost 5 bases and J lost 5; bases outside the gene matches: 17. CDR1 LNHNV and CDR2 YYDKDF come from the germline V gene (reference sequence). DNA for the CDR3: TGTGCCACCAGCGGCCGGGTAGGACAGGTGTTTCGTTATGGCTACACCTTC. This translates into CATSGRVGQVFRYGYTF.

The rearrangement uses TRBV2 and TRBJ2-7, with D possibly TRBD2 on 5 matching bases. CDR1 is SNHLY, CDR2 FYNNEI, per germline. V lost 4 bases, J lost 2 bases, and 9 bases lay in between. CDR3 length equals 13 residues. The CDR3 loop is CASSVGRAYEQYF. The DNA of the CDR3 is TGTGCCAGCAGTGTTGGGAGAGCCTACGAGCAGTACTTC.

This chain joins TRBV19 and TRBJ2-1, with D perhaps TRBD1 (6 bases). This CDR3 region has 14 residues. V was trimmed by 10 bases and J by 1 base, leaving 14 bases between them. Germline V gene data show CDR1 as LNHDA and CDR2 as SQIVND (reference sequence). The CDR3, as DNA: TGTGCCACCCGAACAGGGTCTTCCTACAATGAGCAGTTCTTC. The encoded protein is CATRTGSSYNEQFF.

The chain couples TRBV5-4 to TRBJ2-7, with 7 nucleotides matching TRBD2. The V segment lost 3 bases and the J segment 4 bases; nucleotides outside the gene matches: 10. Germline-derived CDR1 and CDR2 are SGHNT and YYREEE (reference sequence). The CDR3 extends over 15 amino acids. CDR3 nucleotide sequence: TGTGCCAGCAGCTCGACGGCGGGAGTAGGGTACGAGCAGTACTTC. It codes for CASSSTAGVGYEQYF.

The chain has TRBV30 and TRBJ1-1; D is possibly TRBD1 (5 bases). The CDR3 runs to 12 residues. In germline, CDR1 is GTSNPN, CDR2 SVGIG (reference sequence). V gave up 2 bases and J gave up 5 bases, with 9 bases separating them. The chain's CDR3 is CAWSLQGTEAFF. The CDR3 coding sequence is TGTGCCTGGAGTCTCCAGGGTACTGAAGCTTTCTTT.